A single sample is the source of the 28 T cell receptor beta chains below, sequenced in a study of control samples from healthy donors and cancer patients. TCRdb keeps only in-frame clones here, not all; method: immunoSEQ multiplex PCR. The sample consists of about 120,000 clones, around 89% of them appearing once. Sequences were obtained from PBMCs. These receptor sequences come from a woman between 45 and 60 years old with colorectal cancer.

The chain recombines TRBV6-5 with TRBJ1-5; 9 nucleotides line up with TRBD1. CDR1 is MNHEY, CDR2 SVGAGI, per germline. CDR3 length: 15 residues. Trimming cost V 7 bases and J 2 bases; bases outside gene matches: 6. The CDR3 DNA reads as TGTGCCAGCACCTGGGGACAGGGAGGCAATCAGCCCCAGCATTTT. Translated: CASTWGQGGNQPQHF.

As concerns this clone: The same CDR3 is also encoded by other DNA sequences in this sample. The V and J genes are TRBV5-1 and TRBJ2-3, with TRBD2 as a possible D gene (6 bases). V was shortened by 0 bases and J by 3 bases, with 8 bases between the two germline ends. The germline V gene encodes CDR1 SGHRS and CDR2 YFSETQ. The CDR3 runs 14 residues. This CDR3 is CASSLGRATDTQYF. The DNA for the CDR3 is TGCGCCAGCAGCTTGGGGAGGGCTACAGATACGCAGTATTTT.

CDR3 amino acids: CASSPPPSSGSQETQYF. The CDR3 DNA reads as TGTGCCAGCTCACCCCCGCCTTCTAGCGGCTCTCAAGAGACCCAGTACTTC. The chain couples TRBV18 to TRBJ2-5; 7 bases map to TRBD2. The length of the CDR3 is 17 residues. V lost 3 bases, J lost 2 bases, and 12 bases stayed unmatched. From germline, CDR1 is KGHSH and CDR2 LQKENI.

The CDR3 DNA is TGTGCCAGCAGTTTAACCGAGCAAACTGAAGCTTTCTTT. Encoded protein: CASSLTEQTEAFF. This chain links TRBV27 with TRBJ1-1; D remains ambiguous. Per the germline V gene, CDR1 is MNHEY and CDR2 is SMNVEV (reference sequence). The CDR3 length is 13 residues. Trimming removed 2 bases from V and 5 bases from J, with 9 bases in between.

The V call is TRBV3-1 (or the pseudogene TRBV3-2), the J call TRBJ1-5; 8 bases align to TRBD1. The junction had 4 bases not matched to a gene; V was cut back by 0 bases and J by 6 bases. The CDR3 extends over 15 amino acids. Per the germline V gene, CDR1 is LGHDT and CDR2 is YNNKEL (reference sequence). The CDR3 DNA sequence: TGTGCCAGCAGCCAAGATTTCACAGGGGGTCAGCCCCAGCATTTT. Translated, it gives CASSQDFTGGQPQHF.

This rearrangement joins TRBV5-1 to TRBJ2-7; D is perhaps TRBD1 (6 bases). V lost 4 bases, J lost 1 base, and 18 bases lay in between. Germline CDR1 reads SGHRS; CDR2 reads YFSETQ. This CDR3 is built from 16 residues. In DNA, the CDR3 is TGCGCCAGCAGCGACGAACGCTGGGGGCCATCCTACGAGCAGTACTTC. It specifies CASSDERWGPSYEQYF.

As regards this clone: This same CDR3 is encoded by further DNA sequences in the sample. The chain combines TRBV2 with TRBJ1-3; perhaps TRBD1 as D (6 bases). Trimming removed 6 bases from V and 0 bases from J, with 15 bases in between. The CDR3 runs to 16 residues. In germline, CDR1 is SNHLY, CDR2 FYNNEI. The CDR3 loop is CASSADRPSSGNTIYF. Here the CDR3 DNA reads TGTGCCAGCAGCGCTGACAGGCCGAGCTCTGGAAACACCATATATTTT.

This clone was picked up one time. The rearrangement joins TRBV9 to TRBJ1-2, with 7 bases matching TRBD1. CDR1 and CDR2 from the germline V gene are SGDLS and YYNGEE. This CDR3 is built from 16 residues. The V segment lost 3 bases and the J segment 3 bases; nucleotides outside the gene matches: 11. CDR3 in DNA: TGTGCCAGCAGCGCCGACAGGGTCGGATGGGACTATGGCTACACCTTC. Its protein is CASSADRVGWDYGYTF.

The gene calls are TRBV9 and TRBJ1-1; no clear D. With 4 bases removed from V and 4 bases from J, the gap between germline ends came to 14 bases. This CDR3 is built from 14 residues. Germline lookup yields CDR1 SGDLS and CDR2 YYNGEE. CDR3 DNA sequence: TGTGCCAGCAGCCTCATCCTTGAACTCACTGAAGCTTTCTTT. It codes for CASSLILELTEAFF.

This clone was observed once. The chain couples TRBV28 to TRBJ2-7; no clear D gene. CDR3 length: 12 residues. The germline gives CDR1 MDHEN, CDR2 SYDVKM. The V and J ends lost 2 bases and 4 bases respectively, with 6 bases between them. The CDR3 loop is CASSLRRYEQYF. The CDR3 nucleotides read TGTGCCAGCAGTTTACGTAGGTACGAGCAGTACTTC.

V gene TRBV29-1 combines with J gene TRBJ2-1, with D unresolved. The germline CDR1 and CDR2 sequences are SQVTM and ANQGSEA. The CDR3 length is 14 residues. Trimming cost V 2 bases and J 7 bases, with 15 bases left between them. The CDR3 region is CSVETSGLGNEQFF. Written as DNA, the CDR3 is TGCAGCGTTGAAACTTCCGGGCTTGGGAATGAGCAGTTCTTC.

The chain uses TRBV7-9 and TRBJ2-2; D gene uncertain. The CDR3 spans 14 residues. CDR1 is SEHNR, CDR2 FQNEAQ, per germline (reference sequence). The V and J ends lost 5 bases and 0 bases respectively, with 7 bases between them. DNA for the CDR3: TGTGCCAGCAGCAGGGTCACGAACACCGGGGAGCTGTTTTTT. This gives the protein CASSRVTNTGELFF.

This clone appeared once. The chain has TRBV19 and TRBJ1-1; the match to TRBD1 covers 8 bases. Germline V lookup: CDR1 LNHDA, CDR2 SQIVND (reference sequence). V gave up 5 bases and J gave up 3 bases; unmatched junction bases: 5. The CDR3 length is 14 residues. The CDR3 here is CASSFNRGDTEAFF. The CDR3 nucleotides read TGTGCCAGTAGTTTTAACAGGGGGGACACTGAAGCTTTCTTT.

This clone was seen a few times. CDR3 loop: CASSPRQGLAGELFF. For the CDR3, the DNA is TGTGCCAGCAGTCCCCGACAGGGGTTGGCCGGGGAGCTGTTTTTT. The chain couples TRBV6-5 to TRBJ2-2, with 8 nucleotides matching TRBD1. Germline CDR1 and CDR2: MNHEY and SVGAGI. V shed 5 bases and J 6 bases; nucleotides not matched to a gene: 8. The CDR3 loop spans 15 amino acids.

V and J are TRBV28 and TRBJ1-3; no reliable D call. Trimming took off 9 bases at V and 9 bases at J, with 27 bases between the two ends. Per the germline V gene, CDR1 is MDHEN and CDR2 is SYDVKM. The CDR3 totals 16 residues. CDR3 nucleotides: TGTGCCAGTCACCCGCCGGGTGGAGGCCGTATGGGCACCATATATTTT. Residues: CASHPPGGGRMGTIYF.

This clone was seen just once. The chain joins TRBV19 to TRBJ2-1; the D is unclear. CDR3 length equals 15 residues. The V and J ends lost 8 bases and 1 base respectively, with 15 bases between them. In germline, CDR1 is LNHDA, CDR2 SQIVND (reference sequence). The CDR3 here is CASAPDHLSYNEQFF. The CDR3 nucleotides are TGTGCCAGTGCCCCTGACCATCTGTCCTACAATGAGCAGTTCTTC.

The rearrangement uses TRBV6-5 and TRBJ2-1; 9 bases match TRBD1. Unmatched junction bases numbered 6, after V lost 6 bases and J lost 3 bases. CDR3 length equals 15 residues. CDR1 and CDR2 (germline): MNHEY, SVGAGI. The CDR3 region has the DNA TGTGCCAGCAGAGATACAGGGGGCGTCTACAATGAGCAGTTCTTC. Its translation is CASRDTGGVYNEQFF.

The chain recombines TRBV30 with TRBJ1-2, with 7 bases fitting TRBD1. The length of the CDR3 is 12 residues. J gave up 8 bases and V 8 bases, and 11 bases lay outside the gene matches. CDR1 is GTSNPN and CDR2 is SVGIG in the germline V gene (reference sequence). The CDR3 is CASDREHQGYTF. DNA for the CDR3: TGTGCCAGCGACAGGGAACACCAGGGCTACACCTTC.

This clone was counted once. The chain couples TRBV2 to TRBJ2-6, with a weak D call TRBD2 (6 bases). V was pared by 3 bases and J by 2 bases, with 8 bases between. Germline values: CDR1 SNHLY, CDR2 FYNNEI. The CDR3 runs 15 residues. CDR3 nucleotide sequence: TGTGCCAGCAGTGACCAGCGGGCTGGGGCCAACGTCCTGACTTTC. Amino acid sequence: CASSDQRAGANVLTF.

The V call is TRBV10-2, the J call TRBJ2-7; 10 bases map to TRBD2. The CDR3 is 14 residues long. The germline V gene encodes CDR1 WSHSY and CDR2 SAAADI. Germline trimming cut 7 bases from V and 2 bases from J; bases unmatched to any gene: 5. The DNA of the CDR3 is TGCGCCAGCACTCCTGGGACTAGCGCCTACGAGCAGTACTTC. It translates to CASTPGTSAYEQYF.

V is TRBV27 and J is TRBJ2-6, with D perhaps assigned TRBD1 or TRBD2 (6 bases each). V was cut by 11 bases and J by 3 bases, with 23 bases left in between. CDR1 and CDR2 from the germline V gene are MNHEY and SMNVEV (reference sequence). The CDR3 consists of 17 residues. Written as DNA, the CDR3 is TGTGCCCTATTCCCAGCGTCGGGGGCGCTTGGGGCCAACGTCCTGACTTTC. Protein product: CALFPASGALGANVLTF.

In its sample, this clone was seen a few times. The chain employs TRBV2 and TRBJ2-7; unclear D gene. V was clipped by 4 bases and J by 0 bases, with 10 bases between them. This CDR3 has 14 amino acids. The germline CDR1 and CDR2 sequences are SNHLY and FYNNEI. The CDR3 nucleotides are TGTGCCAGCAGTGTAGAAGCTCTCTCCTACGAGCAGTACTTC. This translates into CASSVEALSYEQYF.

The chain joins TRBV14 to TRBJ1-6, with a tentative D call TRBD1 (6 bases). The germline gives CDR1 SGHDN, CDR2 FVKESK. The CDR3 contains 22 residues. V shed 1 base and J shed 6 bases, with 31 bases lying between them. The CDR3 DNA reads as TGTGCCAGCAGCCAAGGCTTTTTTCGGCCAACGGGGGGGGCGCTTATTAATTCACCCCTCCACTTT. Its protein product is CASSQGFFRPTGGALINSPLHF.

The chain is built from TRBV5-1 and TRBJ2-5; 7 bases map to TRBD1. Germline V gene sequence: CDR1 SGHRS, CDR2 YFSETQ. The CDR3 covers 18 residues. J lost 5 bases, V lost 0 bases, and 16 bases had no gene match. The CDR3 loop reads CASSLGQGVPPKRETQYF. DNA of the CDR3: TGCGCCAGCAGCTTGGGTCAGGGGGTGCCCCCAAAAAGGGAGACCCAGTACTTC. Supplemented by reference TRBV5-1 and TRBJ2-5, the full variable domain reads KAGVTQTPRYLIKTRGQQVTLSCSPISGHRSVSWYQQTPGQGLQFLFEYFSETQRNKGNFPGRFSGRQFSNSRSEMNVSTLELGDSALYLCASSLGQGVPPKRETQYFGPGTRLLVL.

This chain links TRBV24-1 with TRBJ1-4, with D unresolved. V was shortened by 5 bases and J by 3 bases, with 3 bases between the two germline ends. Per germline, CDR1 KGHDR and CDR2 SFDVKD. The CDR3 is 12 residues long. The CDR3 sequence: CATSAANEKLFF. CDR3 DNA sequence: TGTGCCACCAGTGCCGCTAATGAAAAACTGTTTTTT.

The V and J genes are TRBV7-2 and TRBJ2-7, with D uncertain. There are 14 residues in the CDR3. V shed 1 base and J shed 0 bases, with 7 bases lying between them. Germline CDR1 reads SGHTA; CDR2 reads FQGNSA. CDR3 sequence (DNA): TGTGCCAGCAGCTTAGGGGTTAGCTCCTACGAGCAGTACTTC. This encodes CASSLGVSSYEQYF.

The chain couples TRBV11-2 to TRBJ1-6; unclear D gene. CDR3 size: 15 residues. Germline loops: CDR1 SGHAT, CDR2 FQNNGV. V shed 0 bases and J shed 7 bases, with 10 bases lying between them. CDR3 coding DNA: TGTGCCAGCAGCTTAGAAGGGAGACCAAATTCACCCCTCCACTTT. It encodes CASSLEGRPNSPLHF.

This clone was detected a few times. J is TRBJ2-2 and V is TRBV29-1; perhaps TRBD2 as D (5 bases). Deletions cut 3 bases from V and 5 bases from J, with 19 bases between. This CDR3 spans 16 amino acids. Germline V CDR1 and CDR2: SQVTM, ANQGSEA. CDR3: CSVEVAGYGVTGELFF. CDR3 coding DNA: TGCAGCGTTGAGGTAGCCGGGTACGGGGTAACCGGGGAGCTGTTTTTT.